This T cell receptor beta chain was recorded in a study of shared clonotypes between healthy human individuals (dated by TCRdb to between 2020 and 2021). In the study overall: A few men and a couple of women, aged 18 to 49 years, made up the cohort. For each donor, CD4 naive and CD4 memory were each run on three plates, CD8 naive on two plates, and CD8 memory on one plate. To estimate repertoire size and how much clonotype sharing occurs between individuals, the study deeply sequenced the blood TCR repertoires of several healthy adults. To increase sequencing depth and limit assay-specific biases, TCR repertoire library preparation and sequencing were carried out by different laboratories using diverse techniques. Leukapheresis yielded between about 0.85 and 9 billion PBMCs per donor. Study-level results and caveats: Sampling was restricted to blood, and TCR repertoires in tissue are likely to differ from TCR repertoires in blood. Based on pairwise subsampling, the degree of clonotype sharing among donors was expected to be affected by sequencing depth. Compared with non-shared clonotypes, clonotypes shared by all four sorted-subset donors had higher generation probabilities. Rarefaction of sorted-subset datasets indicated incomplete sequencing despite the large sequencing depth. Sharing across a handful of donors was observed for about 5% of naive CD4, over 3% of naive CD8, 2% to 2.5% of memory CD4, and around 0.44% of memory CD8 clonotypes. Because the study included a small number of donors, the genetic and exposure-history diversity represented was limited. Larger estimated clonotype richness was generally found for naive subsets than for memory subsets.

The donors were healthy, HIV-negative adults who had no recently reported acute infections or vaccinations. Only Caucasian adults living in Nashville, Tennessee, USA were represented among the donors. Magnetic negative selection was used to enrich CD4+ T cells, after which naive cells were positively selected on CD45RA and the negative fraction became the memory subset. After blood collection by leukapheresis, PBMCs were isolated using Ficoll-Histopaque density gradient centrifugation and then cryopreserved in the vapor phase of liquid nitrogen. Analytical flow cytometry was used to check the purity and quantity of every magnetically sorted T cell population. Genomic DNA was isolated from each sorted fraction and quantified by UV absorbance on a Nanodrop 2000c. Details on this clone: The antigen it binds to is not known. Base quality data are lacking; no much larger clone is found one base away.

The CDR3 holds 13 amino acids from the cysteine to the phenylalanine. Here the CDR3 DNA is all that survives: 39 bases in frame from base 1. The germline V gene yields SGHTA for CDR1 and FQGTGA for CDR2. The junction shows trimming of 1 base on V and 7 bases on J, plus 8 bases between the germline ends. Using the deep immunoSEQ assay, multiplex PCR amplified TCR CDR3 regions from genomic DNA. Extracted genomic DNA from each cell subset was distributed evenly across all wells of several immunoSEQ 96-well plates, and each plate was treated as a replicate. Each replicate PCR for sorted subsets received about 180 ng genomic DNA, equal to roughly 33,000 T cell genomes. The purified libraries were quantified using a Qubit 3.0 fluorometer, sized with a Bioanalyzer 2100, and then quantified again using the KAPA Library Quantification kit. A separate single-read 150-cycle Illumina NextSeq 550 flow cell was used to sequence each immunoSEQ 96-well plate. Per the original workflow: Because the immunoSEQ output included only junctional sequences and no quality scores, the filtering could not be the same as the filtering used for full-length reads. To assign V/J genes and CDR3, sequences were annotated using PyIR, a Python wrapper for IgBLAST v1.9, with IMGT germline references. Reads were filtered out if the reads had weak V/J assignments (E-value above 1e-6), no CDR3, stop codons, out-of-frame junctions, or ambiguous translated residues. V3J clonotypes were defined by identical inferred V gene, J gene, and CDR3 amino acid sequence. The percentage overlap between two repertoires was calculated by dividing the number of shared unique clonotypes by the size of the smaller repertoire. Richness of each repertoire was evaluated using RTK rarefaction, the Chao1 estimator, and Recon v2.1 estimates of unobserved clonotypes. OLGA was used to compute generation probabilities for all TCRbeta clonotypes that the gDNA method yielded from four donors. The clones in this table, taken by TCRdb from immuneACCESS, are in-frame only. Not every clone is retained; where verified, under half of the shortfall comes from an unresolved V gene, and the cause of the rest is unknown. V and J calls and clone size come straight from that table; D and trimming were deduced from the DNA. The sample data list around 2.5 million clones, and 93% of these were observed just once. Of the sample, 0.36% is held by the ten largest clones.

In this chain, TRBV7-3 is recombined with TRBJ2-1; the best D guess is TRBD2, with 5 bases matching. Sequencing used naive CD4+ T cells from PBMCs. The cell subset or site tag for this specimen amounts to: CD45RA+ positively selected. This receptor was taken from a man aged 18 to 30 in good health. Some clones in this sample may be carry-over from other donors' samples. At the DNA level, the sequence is TGTGCCAGCAGCTTAAGACTAACTAATGAGCAGTTCTTC. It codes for CASSLRLTNEQFF.